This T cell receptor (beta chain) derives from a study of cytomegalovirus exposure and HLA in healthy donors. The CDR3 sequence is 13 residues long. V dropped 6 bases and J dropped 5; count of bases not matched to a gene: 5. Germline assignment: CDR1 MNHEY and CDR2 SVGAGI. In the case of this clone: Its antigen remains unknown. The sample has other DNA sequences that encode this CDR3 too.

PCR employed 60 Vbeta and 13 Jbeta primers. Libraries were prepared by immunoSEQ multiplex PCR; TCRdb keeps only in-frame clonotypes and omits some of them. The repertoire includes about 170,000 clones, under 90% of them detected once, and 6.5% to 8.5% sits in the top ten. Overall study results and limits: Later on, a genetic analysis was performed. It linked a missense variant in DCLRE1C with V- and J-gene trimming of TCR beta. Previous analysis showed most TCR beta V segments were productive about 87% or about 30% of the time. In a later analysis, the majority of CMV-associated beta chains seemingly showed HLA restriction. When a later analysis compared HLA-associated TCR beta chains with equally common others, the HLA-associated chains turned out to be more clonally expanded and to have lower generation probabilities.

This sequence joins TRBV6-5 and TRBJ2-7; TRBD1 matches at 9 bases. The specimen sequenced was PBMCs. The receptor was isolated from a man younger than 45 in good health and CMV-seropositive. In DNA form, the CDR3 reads TGTGCCAGCAGCCAGGACAGGGGAGACGAGCAGTACTTC. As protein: CASSQDRGDEQYF.